A single sample is the source of the 15 T cell receptor beta chains below, sequenced in a study of blood T cell repertoires in COVID-19. Assay: immunoSEQ multiplex PCR; the TCRdb copy retains only in-frame clones and omits some. The sample contains some 250,000 clones, 70% to 90% of which appear only once. Sequenced sample: peripheral blood. The receptors derive from a woman aged 40 to 55 who had recovered from COVID-19.

CDR3 amino acids: CASSRTGGAEKLFF. The CDR3 DNA reads as TGTGCCAGCTCCCGGACAGGGGGAGCTGAAAAACTGTTTTTT. The chain recombines TRBV18 with TRBJ1-4, with TRBD1 matching over 10 bases. The germline CDR1 and CDR2 sequences are KGHSH and LQKENI. The CDR3 loop spans 14 amino acids. V shed 6 bases, J shed 7 bases, and the junction held 5 bases outside the gene matches.

V is TRBV9 and J is TRBJ2-3, with TRBD2 matching 11 bases. The CDR3 consists of 16 residues. CDR1 and CDR2 from the germline V gene are SGDLS and YYNGEE. The junction had 4 bases not matched to a gene; V was cut back by 4 bases and J by 0 bases. CDR3 DNA sequence: TGTGCCAGCAGCCAACTAGCGGGGGCTAGCACAGATACGCAGTATTTT. Protein: CASSQLAGASTDTQYF.

Written as DNA, the CDR3 is TGTGCCAGCGGGCGCGTCGCACTTCACACTGAAGCTTTCTTT. Translation gives CASGRVALHTEAFF. This rearrangement joins TRBV5-6 to TRBJ1-1; D call uncertain. The CDR3 totals 14 residues. Trimming took off 7 bases at V and 3 bases at J, with 16 bases between the two ends. The germline CDR1 and CDR2 sequences are SGHDT and YYEEEE.

The CDR3 protein is CASSTTGTKGGYTF. CDR3 DNA: TGTGCCAGTAGTACCACCGGGACAAAAGGAGGCTACACCTTC. The chain employs TRBV19 and TRBJ1-2; D perhaps matches TRBD1 (6 bases). This CDR3 region has 14 residues. V was trimmed by 4 bases and J by 8 bases, leaving 17 bases between them. The germline V gene encodes CDR1 LNHDA and CDR2 SQIVND (reference sequence).

The chain is built from TRBV19 and TRBJ2-7; 8 positions match TRBD1. CDR3 length: 16 residues. V lost 1 base and J lost 2; bases outside the gene matches: 7. Looked up from germline, CDR1 is LNHDA and CDR2 is SQIVND (reference sequence). The CDR3 region is CASSIVAGTGPYEQYF. Written as DNA, the CDR3 is TGTGCCAGTAGTATAGTGGCAGGGACAGGCCCCTACGAGCAGTACTTC.

There are a few counts of this clone. The chain uses TRBV30 and TRBJ1-5; 8 positions match TRBD1. The trim removed 1 base at V and 5 bases at J, leaving 4 bases unmatched. Germline V CDR1 and CDR2: GTSNPN, SVGIG (reference sequence). The CDR3 sequence is 14 residues long. CDR3 nucleotide sequence: TGTGCCTGGAGTGGGGGACAGGTCTATCAGCCCCAGCATTTT. The encoded protein is CAWSGGQVYQPQHF.

V gene TRBV29-1 combines with J gene TRBJ2-1; TRBD2 agrees at 15 bases. The CDR3 has 13 residues. Per germline, CDR1 SQVTM and CDR2 ANQGSEA. V lost 7 bases and J lost 7; bases outside the gene matches: 2. This CDR3 is CSGGTSGRNEQFF. CDR3 coding DNA: TGCAGCGGGGGGACTAGCGGGAGGAATGAGCAGTTCTTC.

This clone has a handful of counts. The J gene is TRBJ1-2, the V gene TRBV5-5; D remains ambiguous. CDR3 length: 14 amino acids. Germline loops: CDR1 SGHKS, CDR2 YYEKEE (reference sequence). Trimming cost V 0 bases and J 10 bases, with 16 bases left between them. The CDR3 bases are TGTGCCAGCAGCTTGGAGGCTGTCCCTAGTGCCTACACCTTC. Translated, it gives CASSLEAVPSAYTF.

J is TRBJ1-4 and V is TRBV2, with D possibly matching TRBD1 (5 bases). Germline-derived CDR1 and CDR2 are SNHLY and FYNNEI. CDR3 length: 14 residues. Deletions cut 3 bases from V and 8 bases from J, with 13 bases between. CDR3 residues: CASSDGRGREKLFF. The CDR3 coding sequence is TGTGCCAGCAGTGACGGAAGGGGTCGGGAAAAACTGTTTTTT.

This chain links TRBV30 with TRBJ1-3; D is perhaps TRBD1 (6 bases). V was shortened by 4 bases and J by 0 bases, with 16 bases between the two germline ends. Germline V gives CDR1 GTSNPN, CDR2 SVGIG (reference sequence). The CDR3 length is 16 residues. This CDR3 is CAWTWGGASSGNTIYF. CDR3 DNA: TGTGCCTGGACATGGGGGGGGGCGAGCTCTGGAAACACCATATATTTT.

The chain has TRBV2 and TRBJ1-2; 7 bases align to TRBD1. V was pared by 4 bases and J by 7 bases, with 3 bases of the junction left unmatched. This CDR3 contains 12 residues. Germline lookup yields CDR1 SNHLY and CDR2 FYNNEI. In DNA, the CDR3 is TGTGCCAGCAGTGTCCCAGGGGGTGGCTACACCTTC. This gives the protein CASSVPGGGYTF.

J is TRBJ1-1 and V is TRBV18, with 11 bases that match TRBD1. J lost 1 base, V lost 3 bases, and 4 bases had no gene match. Germline CDR1 is KGHSH and CDR2 is LQKENI. The CDR3 has 16 residues. The CDR3 loop is CASSPGQGGANTEAFF. Here the CDR3 DNA reads TGTGCCAGCTCACCGGGACAGGGGGGAGCGAACACTGAAGCTTTCTTT.

This clone was observed a single time. The chain has TRBV5-1 and TRBJ1-1; no firm D call. The germline V gene encodes CDR1 SGHRS and CDR2 YFSETQ. Trimming took off 4 bases at V and 2 bases at J, with 15 bases between the two ends. This CDR3 is 15 amino acids long. The CDR3 DNA is TGCGCCAGCAGCCCCCTCCGGGTACGAAACACTGAAGCTTTCTTT. As protein: CASSPLRVRNTEAFF.

The chain couples TRBV7-2 to TRBJ2-1; D may be TRBD2 (6 bases). In germline, CDR1 is SGHTA, CDR2 FQGNSA. This CDR3 has 15 amino acids. Trimming left V 2 bases short and J 6 bases short, with 14 bases between. CDR3 amino acids: CASSLLPGEINEQFF. CDR3 DNA: TGTGCCAGCAGCTTATTACCGGGAGAGATCAATGAGCAGTTCTTC. The whole variable domain, filled in from reference TRBV7-2 and TRBJ2-1, reads GAGVSQSPSNKVTEKGKDVELRCDPISGHTALYWYRQSLGQGLEFLIYFQGNSAPDKSGLPSDRFSAERTGGSVSTLTIQRTQQEDSAVYLCASSLLPGEINEQFFGPGTRLTVL.

This clone came up once. The CDR3 here is CASSLVRGGTFSGNTIYF. As DNA, the CDR3 is TGTGCCAGCAGCTTAGTCCGTGGGGGCACCTTCTCTGGAAACACCATATATTTT. The chain joins TRBV7-8 to TRBJ1-3; D is perhaps TRBD1 (6 bases). This CDR3 has 18 amino acids. With 1 base removed from V and 0 bases from J, the gap between germline ends came to 16 bases. Germline-derived CDR1 and CDR2 are SGHVS and FQNEAQ. Full variable domain (missing parts from reference TRBV7-8 and TRBJ1-3): GAGVSQSPRYKVAKRGQDVALRCDPISGHVSLFWYQQALGQGPEFLTYFQNEAQLDKSGLPSDRFFAERPEGSVSTLKIQRTQQEDSAVYLCASSLVRGGTFSGNTIYFGEGSWLTVV.